Below are 26 T cell receptor beta chains sequenced from a single sample in a study of T-cell reconstitution after alpha-beta-depleted transplantation in children. As it was prepared, the TCRbeta library received unique molecular identifiers. TCRdb reanalysed the PCR reads using MiXCR and keeps one entry per CDR3 protein. The data show around 400,000 distinct CDR3 sequences, approximately 10% seen once. The sample consisted of PBMCs from the stem cell graft donor, taken from the stem cell graft. The receptors were gathered from a human donor who donated a stem cell graft to a child with acute myeloid leukemia.

V usage is TRBV4-1 and J usage is TRBJ2-2; TRBD2 matches at 7 bases. From germline, CDR1 is MGHRA and CDR2 YSYEKL. This CDR3 is 20 amino acids long. After removal of 0 bases from V and 2 bases from J, the junction contained 15 bases not matched to a gene. The CDR3 coding sequence is TGCGCCAGCAGCCAAGATCCAGTGGGCTCTGGGAGGGTAAACACCGGGGAGCTGTTTTTT. Encoded protein: CASSQDPVGSGRVNTGELFF.

This clonotype was seen only once. The rearrangement joins TRBV5-1 to TRBJ1-4; 9 bases map to TRBD1. Germline V gives CDR1 SGHRS, CDR2 YFSETQ. The ends lost 2 bases at V and 7 bases at J; junction bases unmatched: 9. The CDR3 is 16 residues long. Written as DNA, the CDR3 is TGCGCCAGCAGCTTTACTCCGGGACAGGGAGTTGAAAAACTGTTTTTT. Translated, it gives CASSFTPGQGVEKLFF.

This clonotype was counted a few times. This chain joins TRBV2 and TRBJ2-1; D ambiguous. The CDR3 sequence is 12 residues long. The germline V gene encodes CDR1 SNHLY and CDR2 FYNNEI. V was clipped by 8 bases and J by 0 bases, with 5 bases between them. The CDR3 spells CASLGSYNEQFF. In DNA form, the CDR3 reads TGTGCCAGCTTAGGCTCCTACAATGAGCAGTTCTTC.

This clonotype has just a few counts. The genes are TRBV20-1 and TRBJ2-3; 7 positions agree with TRBD2. The CDR3 covers 13 residues. J gave up 6 bases and V 2 bases, and 5 bases lay outside the gene matches. Germline CDR1 reads DFQATT; CDR2 reads SNEGSKA (reference sequence). The CDR3 loop is CSARSPGGDTQYF. The CDR3 region has the DNA TGCAGTGCTAGATCACCCGGGGGGGATACGCAGTATTTT.

V gene TRBV12-3 or TRBV12-4 combines with J gene TRBJ1-1; tentative D call: TRBD1 (5 bases). V dropped 8 bases and J dropped 7 bases, with 26 bases sitting between them. The CDR3 totals 16 residues. Here the CDR3 reads CASGHGTPLDRDEAFF. CDR3 DNA sequence: TGTGCCAGCGGTCACGGGACCCCCTTAGACAGAGATGAAGCTTTCTTT.

The chain carries TRBV4-2 and TRBJ2-5, with 9 positions matching TRBD2. The CDR3 has 17 amino acids. In germline, CDR1 is LGHNA, CDR2 YNFKEQ. J gave up 1 base and V 0 bases, and 6 bases lay outside the gene matches. CDR3 sequence reads: CASSQDGLAGFQETQYF. The CDR3, as DNA: TGTGCCAGCAGCCAAGATGGTCTAGCGGGGTTCCAAGAGACCCAGTACTTC.

This clonotype has only a few counts. The chain combines TRBV10-3 with TRBJ2-3; 11 positions match TRBD2. This CDR3 spans 17 amino acids. The germline CDR1 and CDR2 sequences are ENHRY and SYGVKD. V trimming: 8 bases; J trimming: 0 bases; junction bases outside the gene matches: 10. The CDR3: CAISGLAGQASTDTQYF. The CDR3 DNA reads as TGTGCCATCTCTGGACTAGCGGGCCAAGCTAGCACAGATACGCAGTATTTT.

The genes are TRBV4-3 and TRBJ2-4; 11 bases align to TRBD2. The CDR3 sequence is 15 residues long. Germline loops: CDR1 LGHNA, CDR2 YSLEER. Trimming took 3 bases from V and 6 from J; bases not matched to a gene: 4. Here the CDR3 DNA reads TGCGCCAGCAGCCAGGAAGGGACTAGCGGAAACATTCAGTACTTC. Protein sequence: CASSQEGTSGNIQYF.

The CDR3 sequence is CASSLGGRDSGNTIYF. DNA of the CDR3: TGCGCCAGCAGCTTGGGGGGCAGGGACTCTGGAAACACCATATATTTT. The gene calls are TRBV5-1 and TRBJ1-3; a weak D match, TRBD1 (5 bases). The CDR3 consists of 16 residues. Germline V gene sequence: CDR1 SGHRS, CDR2 YFSETQ. Trimming left V 0 bases short and J 0 bases short, with 10 bases between.

This clonotype was seen more than once but under ten times. The DNA for the CDR3 is TGTGCCAGCAGCTTGGTGCCCTCTCAGGGGTCCGGGGAGCTGTTTTTT. Amino acid sequence: CASSLVPSQGSGELFF. This chain uses TRBV5-6 with TRBJ2-2; D may be TRBD1 (6 bases). Per the germline V gene, CDR1 is SGHDT and CDR2 is YYEEEE. CDR3 length: 16 residues. V lost 0 bases and J lost 6, with 15 bases in between.

This clonotype occurred many times. This chain uses TRBV5-6 with TRBJ2-3; D gene uncertain. Germline V lookup: CDR1 SGHDT, CDR2 YYEEEE. This CDR3 region has 13 residues. V lost 2 bases and J 6 bases, leaving 10 bases between the germline ends. The CDR3 bases are TGTGCCAGCAGCTTTCCTCCTGGGGATACGCAGTATTTT. Translating it yields CASSFPPGDTQYF.

CDR3 loop: CASSSTGEISDTQYF. Here the CDR3 DNA reads TGCGCCAGCAGCTCCACAGGGGAAATCTCAGATACGCAGTATTTT. The chain couples TRBV5-1 to TRBJ2-3; TRBD1 agrees at 7 bases. V dropped 3 bases and J dropped 4; count of bases not matched to a gene: 8. Germline V CDR1 and CDR2: SGHRS, YFSETQ. The CDR3 totals 15 residues.

This clonotype was detected a few times. V gene TRBV6-5 combines with J gene TRBJ1-6; TRBD1 aligns across 8 bases. The CDR3 loop spans 14 amino acids. V lost 2 bases to trimming and J lost 11 bases; unmatched junction nucleotides: 5. The germline V gene has CDR1 MNHEY and CDR2 SVGAGI. CDR3 coding DNA: TGTGCCAGCAGTTACGCCACAGGGGGTACACCCCTCCACTTT. This translates into CASSYATGGTPLHF.

The V call is TRBV7-2, the J call TRBJ2-5, with D possibly being TRBD1 or TRBD2 (5 bases each). The V end lost 5 bases, the J end lost 7 bases, and 23 bases lay between the germline ends. The CDR3 is made up of 16 amino acids. Germline CDR1 and CDR2: SGHTA and FQGNSA. CDR3 in DNA: TGTGCCAGCAGCCCAGGCCCCCCGGGACCTCGTGGGACCCAGTACTTC. It yields the protein CASSPGPPGPRGTQYF.

The rearrangement uses TRBV15 and TRBJ2-2, with a weak D call TRBD2 (6 bases). The CDR3 is made up of 15 amino acids. V was shortened by 3 bases and J by 5 bases, with 13 bases between the two germline ends. Germline V gene sequence: CDR1 LNHNV, CDR2 YYDKDF (reference sequence). The CDR3 loop reads CATSRGLGGTGELFF. The CDR3 DNA follows: TGTGCCACCAGCAGGGGTCTTGGGGGGACCGGGGAGCTGTTTTTT.

This clonotype was detected a few times. The junction and the germline gene differ at one end; a read error may be behind it. The chain links TRBV29-1 to TRBJ1-2; D gene uncertain. The V gene's germline CDR1 is SQVTM and CDR2 ANQGSEA. This CDR3 is 14 amino acids long. The CDR3 region is CSVEVGVLRDGYTF. The CDR3 DNA reads TGCAGCGTGGAAGTCGGGGTCTTGCGGGATGGCTACACCTTC.

This clonotype was counted at least ten times. V is TRBV11-2 and J is TRBJ2-3; D remains unclear. Germline CDR1 and CDR2: SGHAT and FQNNGV. The CDR3 sequence is 13 residues long. With 5 bases removed from V and 6 bases from J, the gap between germline ends came to 12 bases. The CDR3, as DNA: TGTGCCAGCAGCCCCCGAGTGGGGGATACGCAGTATTTT. Translated: CASSPRVGDTQYF.

The genes are TRBV29-1 and TRBJ2-3; D is possibly TRBD2 (6 bases). Germline CDR1 SQVTM, CDR2 ANQGSEA. Trimming pared 1 base from V and 0 bases from J, leaving 11 bases between. This CDR3 contains 15 residues. CDR3: CSVEGRGQSTDTQYF. In DNA form, the CDR3 reads TGCAGCGTTGAAGGGCGGGGCCAAAGCACAGATACGCAGTATTTT.

This clonotype was detected many times. The chain recombines TRBV11-2 with TRBJ2-3, with D unclear. This CDR3 contains 14 residues. Looked up from germline, CDR1 is SGHAT and CDR2 is FQNNGV. The ends were cut back, 5 bases at V and 0 bases at J, with 9 bases in the middle. CDR3 DNA: TGTGCCAGCAGCCAGATACCTAGCACAGATACGCAGTATTTT. It encodes CASSQIPSTDTQYF.

The chain employs TRBV5-1 and TRBJ1-1; the match to TRBD1 covers 7 bases. This CDR3 contains 12 residues. Germline lookup yields CDR1 SGHRS and CDR2 YFSETQ. V lost 5 bases, J lost 6 bases, and 4 bases stayed unmatched. CDR3 region: CASRRGGAEAFF. CDR3 in DNA: TGCGCCAGCAGAAGAGGGGGCGCTGAAGCTTTCTTT. The whole variable domain, filled in from reference TRBV5-1 and TRBJ1-1, reads KAGVTQTPRYLIKTRGQQVTLSCSPISGHRSVSWYQQTPGQGLQFLFEYFSETQRNKGNFPGRFSGRQFSNSRSEMNVSTLELGDSALYLCASRRGGAEAFFGQGTRLTVV.

This clonotype has a count of ten or more. V gene TRBV25-1 combines with J gene TRBJ1-2; tentatively, D is TRBD1 (5 bases). CDR1 is MGHDK and CDR2 is SYGVNS in the germline V gene. CDR3 length: 14 residues. Trimming took off 3 bases at V and 6 bases at J, with 14 bases between the two ends. CDR3 protein: CASSEEGRRDGYTF. Here the CDR3 DNA reads TGTGCCAGCAGTGAGGAGGGACGCCGGGATGGCTACACCTTC.

The chain couples TRBV6-2 or TRBV6-3 to TRBJ2-7; possibly TRBD1 for D (5 bases). Germline loops: CDR1 MNHEY, CDR2 SVGEGT. The length of the CDR3 is 13 residues. Trimming pared 1 base from V and 3 bases from J, leaving 7 bases between. CDR3: CASSYLTGYEQYV. In nucleotides, the CDR3 is TGTGCCAGCAGTTACTTAACAGGCTACGAGCAGTACGTC.

There are a few counts of this clonotype. This chain joins TRBV4-1 and TRBJ1-2, with D possibly matching TRBD1 (5 bases). CDR3 length: 16 residues. CDR1 MGHRA and CDR2 YSYEKL come from the germline V gene. Trimming left V 0 bases short and J 4 bases short, with 15 bases between. This CDR3 reads CASSQDLAGLVYGYTF. As DNA, the CDR3 is TGCGCCAGCAGCCAAGATCTCGCAGGGTTGGTCTATGGCTACACCTTC.

The rearrangement uses TRBV11-1 and TRBJ2-7, with 12 bases lining up with TRBD1. This CDR3 comprises 19 residues. Germline values: CDR1 SGHAT, CDR2 FQDESV (reference sequence). CDR3 coding DNA: TGTGCCAGCAGCTTAGACTATTCCGGGGACAGGGGGCGCGTTAATGAGCAGTGCGTC. As protein: CASSLDYSGDRGRVNEQCV.

This clonotype was observed a handful of times. The rearrangement uses TRBV6-1 and TRBJ2-7, with D unresolved. CDR1 is MNHNS, CDR2 SASEGT, per germline. V shed 3 bases and J shed 3 bases, with 9 bases lying between them. The CDR3 covers 13 residues. CDR3 in amino acids: CASSERSYYEQYV. For the CDR3, the DNA is TGTGCCAGCAGTGAGAGAAGTTACTACGAGCAGTACGTC.

The sample holds a few counts of this clonotype. DNA of the CDR3: TGTGCCAGCACCCTAGAAGGTGGACGGACGAACACTGAAGCTTTCTTT. Residues: CASTLEGGRTNTEAFF. The rearrangement uses TRBV7-2 and TRBJ1-1; D not certain. The CDR3 is 16 amino acids. V lost 7 bases and J 1 base, leaving 19 bases between the germline ends. Germline V gene data show CDR1 as SGHTA and CDR2 as FQGNSA.